The present entry profiles one TCR beta chain with its context. Mismatch with germline at one junction end may stem from a read error. The data were obtained in a study of blood T cell repertoires in COVID-19. The wider study: There were acute and convalescent COVID-19 samples, and they came from the United States, Italy and Spain. PBMCs, B-cell-depleted T cells, or T cells were the source of the cDNA or gDNA that made up the material.

The CDR3 totals 14 residues. The V gene's germline CDR1 is SGHDN and CDR2 FVKESK. In the original processing: Estimates of nucleated cell counts were drawn from the amplification of reference gene primers. Measured with immunoSEQ multiplex PCR; TCRdb has only the in-frame clones, and not every one. The DNA was the basis for D and trimming; V, J and clone size are from that table. This table holds around 94,000 clones, just under 85% found once. Sequenced sample: peripheral blood. The origin of this receptor is a man aged 35 to 55 with active or convalescent COVID-19. J is TRBJ2-5 and V is TRBV14, with a possible D match to TRBD2 (5 bases). CDR3 loop: CASSQGRDIETQYF. CDR3 sequence (DNA): TGTGCCAGCAGTCAAGGACGGGATATAGAGACCCAGTACTTC.